The source of this T cell receptor beta chain is a study of chemoradiotherapy in HPV16-positive cancers. Over chemoradiotherapy, repertoires were sampled more than once. Sequencing was performed with immunoSEQ multiplex PCR; in TCRdb, only in-frame clones are kept and a portion is missing. The table records about 22,000 clones, over 60% of them present only once. Regarding this clone: As yet, its antigen is unknown.

This CDR3 has 13 residues. Germline V gives CDR1 SNHLY, CDR2 FYNNEI. With 7 bases removed from V and 10 bases from J, the gap between germline ends came to 14 bases. General study results and limits: Better recurrence-free survival went with HPV-responsive T-cell expansion in HPV16-positive patients.

This chain joins TRBV2 and TRBJ1-6; possibly TRBD1 for D (5 bases). This clonotype was obtained from a human donor with HPV-associated anogenital cancer. The sample was collected from a patient who underwent chemoradiotherapy. The CDR3 coding sequence is TGTGCCAGCAAGGGGAAACCAGACTCACCCCTCCACTTT. It yields the protein CASKGKPDSPLHF. The variable domain in full, completed from reference TRBV2 and TRBJ1-6, reads EPEVTQTPSHQVTQMGQEVILRCVPISNHLYFYWYRQILGQKVEFLVSFYNNEISEKSEIFDDQFSVERPDGSNFTLKIRSTKLEDSAMYFCASKGKPDSPLHFGNGTRLTVT.